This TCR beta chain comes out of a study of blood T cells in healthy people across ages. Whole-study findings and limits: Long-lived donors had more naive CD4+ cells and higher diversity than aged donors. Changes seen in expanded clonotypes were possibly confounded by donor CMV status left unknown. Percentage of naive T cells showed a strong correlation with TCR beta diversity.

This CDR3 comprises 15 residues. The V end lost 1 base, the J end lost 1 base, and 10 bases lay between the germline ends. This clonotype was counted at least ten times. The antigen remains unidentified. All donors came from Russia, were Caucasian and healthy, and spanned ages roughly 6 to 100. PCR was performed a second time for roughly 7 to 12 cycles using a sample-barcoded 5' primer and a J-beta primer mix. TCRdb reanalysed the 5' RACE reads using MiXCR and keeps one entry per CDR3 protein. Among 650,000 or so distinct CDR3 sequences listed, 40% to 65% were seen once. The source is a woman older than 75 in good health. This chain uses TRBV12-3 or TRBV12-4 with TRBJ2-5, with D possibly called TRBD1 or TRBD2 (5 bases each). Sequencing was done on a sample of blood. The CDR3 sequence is CASSLEGRSQETQYF. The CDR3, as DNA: TGTGCCAGCAGTTTAGAGGGACGTAGCCAAGAGACCCAGTACTTC.